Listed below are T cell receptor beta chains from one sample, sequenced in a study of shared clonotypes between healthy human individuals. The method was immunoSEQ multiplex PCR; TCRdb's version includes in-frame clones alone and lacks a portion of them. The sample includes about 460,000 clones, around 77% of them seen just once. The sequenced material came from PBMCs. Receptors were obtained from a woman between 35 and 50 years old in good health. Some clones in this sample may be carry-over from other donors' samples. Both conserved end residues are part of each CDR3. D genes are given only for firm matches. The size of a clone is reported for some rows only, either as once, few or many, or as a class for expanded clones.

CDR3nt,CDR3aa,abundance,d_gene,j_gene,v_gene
TGTGCCAGTAGTACGGGAGGGGCGAACACCGGGGAGCTGTTTTTT,CASSTGGANTGELFF,few,TRBD2,TRBJ2-2,TRBV19
TGTGCCAGCAGTGTCTCCCAGCACAATGAGCAGTTCTTC,CASSVSQHNEQFF,NA,NA,TRBJ2-1,TRBV2
TGTGCCACCAGCAGGGCCGTAGCGGCCCCCTGGGAGCAGTACTTC,CATSRAVAAPWEQYF,NA,NA,TRBJ2-7,TRBV15
TGTGCCAGCAGTGAATTTACCAAGGGGCCCTACGAGCAGTACTTC,CASSEFTKGPYEQYF,NA,NA,TRBJ2-7,TRBV6-1
TGTGCCAGCTCACCACTTCCAGTTAATAGCAATCAGCCCCAGCATTTT,CASSPLPVNSNQPQHF,NA,NA,TRBJ1-5,TRBV18
TGTGCCAGCTCACCAAATCCCGGGACGAAGAATGAAAAACTGTTTTTT,CASSPNPGTKNEKLFF,NA,NA,TRBJ1-4,TRBV18
TGTGCCAGCAGTCAGGGGTCCAGGGGGCAAGATGGCTACACCTTC,CASSQGSRGQDGYTF,NA,TRBD1,TRBJ1-2,TRBV7-9
TGTGCCAGTAGTATATGGGGCGCTAGCTCCTACGAGCAGTACTTC,CASSIWGASSYEQYF,few,NA,TRBJ2-7,TRBV19
TGTGCCAGCACAGAGCGGGAGCTTGATACGCAGTATTTT,CASTERELDTQYF,NA,TRBD2,TRBJ2-3,TRBV6-1
TGCGCCAGCAGCTTGGCTGGGAACACTGAAGCTTTCTTT,CASSLAGNTEAFF,few,NA,TRBJ1-1,TRBV5-1
TGCGCCAGCAGCCAAGTCGGGACTAGCGCAACCTACGAGCAGTACTTC,CASSQVGTSATYEQYF,NA,TRBD2,TRBJ2-7,TRBV4-3
TGTGCCATCAGACCCGGACAGGGAGGGGGTGAAAAACTGTTTTTT,CAIRPGQGGGEKLFF,NA,TRBD1,TRBJ1-4,TRBV10-3
TGTGCCAGCAGCTCCTTGGTTCTTAGTAACTACGAGCAGTACTTC,CASSSLVLSNYEQYF,NA,NA,TRBJ2-7,TRBV7-3
TGTGCCAGCAGCTTAGTGGGAGTGTGGGGCAACACTGAAGCTTTCTTT,CASSLVGVWGNTEAFF,NA,NA,TRBJ1-1,TRBV7-8
TGCGCCAGCAGCTTGGGGGACATCGGTGGAAACACCATATATTTT,CASSLGDIGGNTIYF,NA,NA,TRBJ1-3,TRBV5-1